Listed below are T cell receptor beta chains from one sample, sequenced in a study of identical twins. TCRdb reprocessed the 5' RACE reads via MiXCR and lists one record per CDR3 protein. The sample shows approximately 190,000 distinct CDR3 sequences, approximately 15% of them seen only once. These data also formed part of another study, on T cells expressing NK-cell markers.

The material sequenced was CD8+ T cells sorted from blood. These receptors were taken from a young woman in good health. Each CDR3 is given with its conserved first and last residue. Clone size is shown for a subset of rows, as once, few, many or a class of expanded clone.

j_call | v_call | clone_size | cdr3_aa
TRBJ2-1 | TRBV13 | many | CASSTLAANEQFF
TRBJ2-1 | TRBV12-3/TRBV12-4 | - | CASSSFETWGNEQFF
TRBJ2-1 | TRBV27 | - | CASSFLTGTGANEQFF
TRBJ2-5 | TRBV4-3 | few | CASSQLGISGTQYF
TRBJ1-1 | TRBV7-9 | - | CASSLVGVPEAFF
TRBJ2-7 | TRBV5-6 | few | CASSSGQSYEQYF
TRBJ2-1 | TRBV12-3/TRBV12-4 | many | CASSLKPVDEQFF
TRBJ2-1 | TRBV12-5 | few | CASGHGVEQFF
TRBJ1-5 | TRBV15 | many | CATSRVGGNQPQHF
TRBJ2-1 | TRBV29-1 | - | CSVEGRGASFF
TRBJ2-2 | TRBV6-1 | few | CASTTGRNTGELFF
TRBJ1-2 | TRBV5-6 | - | CASSLATANYGYTF
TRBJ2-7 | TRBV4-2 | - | CASSQDGPAGVHEQYF
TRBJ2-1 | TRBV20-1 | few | CSARYVNEQFF
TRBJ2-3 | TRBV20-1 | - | CSALLTGLAGIDTQYF
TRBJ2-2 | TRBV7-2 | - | CASSSSPSGGNTGELFF
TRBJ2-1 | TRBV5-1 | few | CASNWGRPFAEQFF
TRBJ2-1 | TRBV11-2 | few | CATTGGISYNEQFF
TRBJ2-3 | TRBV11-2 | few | CASSLDHRLAGGGSDTQYF
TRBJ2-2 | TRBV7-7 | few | CASSISSGHTGELFF
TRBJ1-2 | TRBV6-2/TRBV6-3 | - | CASSPGTGLPPGYTF